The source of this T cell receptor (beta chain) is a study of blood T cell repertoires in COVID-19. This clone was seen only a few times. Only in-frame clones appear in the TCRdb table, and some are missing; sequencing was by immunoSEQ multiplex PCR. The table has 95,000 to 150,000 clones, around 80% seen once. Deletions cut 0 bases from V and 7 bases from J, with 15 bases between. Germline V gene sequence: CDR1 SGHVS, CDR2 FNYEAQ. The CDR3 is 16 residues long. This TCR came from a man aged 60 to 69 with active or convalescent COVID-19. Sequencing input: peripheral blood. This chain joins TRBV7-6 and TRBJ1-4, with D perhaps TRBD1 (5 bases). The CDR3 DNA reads TGTGCCAGCAGCTTAGCTCGGGCAGGGATTAGTGAAAAACTGTTTTTT. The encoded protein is CASSLARAGISEKLFF.